Included here is one T cell receptor beta chain sequence, with context. This entry belongs to a study of early T cells in non-severe SARS-CoV-2 infection. Study overall: Sequencing of bulk RNA from unsorted whole blood was done, without chain pairing.

Attachment of unique molecular identifiers to individual cDNA molecules was performed. MiXCR was run by TCRdb on the 5' RACE reads, yielding one entry per CDR3 protein. The sample comprises over 25,000 distinct CDR3 sequences, around 7% of which are singletons, and just over 4% rests with the top ten. The CDR3 spans 14 residues. Trimming pared 6 bases from V and 3 bases from J, leaving 15 bases between. Germline V gene sequence: CDR1 SNHLY, CDR2 FYNNEI. The sequence derives from an adult who was a healthcare worker with PCR-confirmed SARS-CoV-2 infection or an uninfected control (not recorded which). The V gene is TRBV2, the J gene TRBJ2-7, with D perhaps being TRBD1 or TRBD2 (5 bases each). Sequences were obtained from whole blood. The CDR3, as DNA: TGTGCCAGCAGGTTTCGGGGCGCATACTACGAGCAGTACTTC. Protein sequence: CASRFRGAYYEQYF. Variable domain in full (rest from reference TRBV2 and TRBJ2-7): EPEVTQTPSHQVTQMGQEVILRCVPISNHLYFYWYRQILGQKVEFLVSFYNNEISEKSEIFDDQFSVERPDGSNFTLKIRSTKLEDSAMYFCASRFRGAYYEQYFGPGTRLTVT.